Listed below are T cell receptor beta chains from one sample, sequenced in a study of blood T cell repertoires in COVID-19. The data were produced by immunoSEQ multiplex PCR, yet TCRdb's version contains in-frame clones alone and is incomplete. The table has 300,000 to 450,000 clones, around 85% seen once; the top ten hold 3% to 4.5%. Specimen: peripheral blood. The receptors derive from a young woman with acute or convalescent COVID-19. The CDR3 runs from the conserved cysteine through the conserved F or W. Each record gives: clone size, V gene, J gene, D gene, CDR3 DNA, CDR3 protein. The D gene is left open where the match is weak. Rows give clone size only sometimes, using once, few, many, or a class for an expanded clone.

>.|TRBV29-1|TRBJ2-7|.
TGCAGCGTCCTAAAGGCAGGGGTGGTCTACGAGCAGTACTTC
CSVLKAGVVYEQYF
>.|TRBV30|TRBJ1-5|.
TGTGCCTGCCCCCCCGGGGGGGATCAGCCCCAGCATTTT
CACPPGGDQPQHF
>once|TRBV28|TRBJ2-7|TRBD1
TGTGCCAGCAGTTTACCCTGGGACAGGACCTACGAGCAGTACTTC
CASSLPWDRTYEQYF
>.|TRBV29-1|TRBJ2-7|TRBD1
TGCAGCGTTGAGAGACAGGGTGCCGAGCAGTACTTC
CSVERQGAEQYF
>.|TRBV7-2|TRBJ1-2|.
TGTGCCAGCAGCTTAGATTGGACACTTTATGGCTACACCTTC
CASSLDWTLYGYTF
>.|TRBV27|TRBJ1-2|.
TGTGCCAGCAGTTGGAGATCTATCACCCCCCATGGCTACACCTTC
CASSWRSITPHGYTF
>.|TRBV4-1|TRBJ1-5|.
TGCGCCAGCAGCCAATGGCCACAGTTAAATCAGCCCCAGCATTTT
CASSQWPQLNQPQHF
>.|TRBV15|TRBJ2-1|.
TGTGCCACCAGCAGCTTAGCGGACTGGAAGCCAAATGAGCAGTTCTTC
CATSSLADWKPNEQFF
>.|TRBV7-3|TRBJ2-2|TRBD1
TGTGCCAGCAGCATCGACAGGGTAGCCGGGGAGCTGTTTTTT
CASSIDRVAGELFF
>.|TRBV7-9|TRBJ2-3|.
TGTGCCAGCAGCTCGCGGCATAACACAGATACGCAGTATTTT
CASSSRHNTDTQYF
>few|TRBV5-4|TRBJ2-7|.
TGTGCCAGCAGCTTGGCGGGGTTAGGTCCCCTTTTC
CASSLAGLGPLF
>once|TRBV7-3|TRBJ1-5|.
TGTGCCAGCAGCTTAAACAGGGTTAGCAATCAGCCCCAGCATTTT
CASSLNRVSNQPQHF
>once|TRBV12-3/TRBV12-4|TRBJ1-2|TRBD1
TGTGCCACCAAATCGTGGACAGGGGAAGGCTACACCTTC
CATKSWTGEGYTF
>.|TRBV27|TRBJ2-1|TRBD1
TGTGCCAGCACCTTGACAGGGTCGCCCTACAATGAGCAGTTCTTC
CASTLTGSPYNEQFF
>.|TRBV10-3|TRBJ2-5|TRBD2
TGTGCCATGTCTTCGGGAGGGCCAGGGGAGACCCAGTACTTC
CAMSSGGPGETQYF
>.|TRBV3-1/TRBV3-2|TRBJ2-7|.
TGTGCCAGCAGCCAAGGAAGTCAGGACTCCTACGAGCAGTACTTC
CASSQGSQDSYEQYF
>few|TRBV2|TRBJ2-3|TRBD2
TGTGCCAGCAGACCGGGACTAGCGGGAGATACGCAGTATTTT
CASRPGLAGDTQYF
>.|TRBV4-1|TRBJ2-7|TRBD1
TGCGCCAGCAGCCAGCCGGGACAGGGCTACGAGCAGTACTTC
CASSQPGQGYEQYF
>.|TRBV6-5|TRBJ1-2|TRBD1
TGTGCCAGCACCCCGGGACAGCTCTATGGCTACACCTTC
CASTPGQLYGYTF
>.|TRBV9|TRBJ2-7|TRBD1
TGTGCCAGCAGCGTAGGGACAGGTGAGGGCAGCGAGCAGTACTTC
CASSVGTGEGSEQYF
>.|TRBV6-5|TRBJ1-2|.
TGTGCCAGCAGTTTAGAGGAGTTTGGGCAGGGTGGCTACACCTTC
CASSLEEFGQGGYTF
>.|TRBV29-1|TRBJ1-5|.
TGCAGCGTGAGTGGTTCAGGGGTCGGTCAGCCCCAGCATTTT
CSVSGSGVGQPQHF
>.|TRBV19|TRBJ1-2|TRBD1
TGTGCCAGTAGTTCGGACAGGACTAACTATGGCTACACCTTC
CASSSDRTNYGYTF
>.|TRBV10-2|TRBJ1-5|.
TGCGCCAGCAGTGAGAGGGGTGGCAATCAGCCCCAGCATTTT
CASSERGGNQPQHF
>.|TRBV9|TRBJ1-4|TRBD1
TGTGCCAGCAGCGTAGGACAGGGTGGGGAAAAACTGTTTTTT
CASSVGQGGEKLFF
>.|TRBV4-1|TRBJ1-5|TRBD1
TGCGCCAGCAGCCAAGTTGTCTCAGGGGGAGGTCAGCCCCAGCATTTT
CASSQVVSGGGQPQHF
>.|TRBV3-1/TRBV3-2|TRBJ1-3|.
TGTGCCAGCAGCCGGGTCTTGGGAGGGGTTGGAAACACCATATATTTT
CASSRVLGGVGNTIYF
>.|TRBV3-1/TRBV3-2|TRBJ2-1|.
TGTGCCAGCAGCCAAGTAGGGGCGGACCCCCTCAGGAGTTTCTTC
CASSQVGADPLRSFF
>.|TRBV29-1|TRBJ2-3|.
TGCACCGGAACAGGCACAGATACGCAGTATTTT
CTGTGTDTQYF
>.|TRBV3-1/TRBV3-2|TRBJ1-6|.
TGTGCCAGCAGCCAGGGCACAACCCTCTCAATTGATTCACCCCTCCACTTT
CASSQGTTLSIDSPLHF
>few|TRBV5-4|TRBJ2-7|.
TGTGCCAGCAGAGACAGTCCGCACGAGCAGTACTTC
CASRDSPHEQYF
>.|TRBV21-1|TRBJ2-7|.
TGTGCCAGCAGCGGAGGGTCGGGGCGGTCCTACGAGCAGTACTTC
CASSGGSGRSYEQYF
>.|TRBV7-9|TRBJ2-3|TRBD2
TGTGCCAGCAGCTGGGGACTAGAGGCAGATACGCAGTATTTT
CASSWGLEADTQYF
>.|TRBV6-5|TRBJ1-1|.
TGTGCCAGCAGCCTCGGGGGGAGCACTGAAGCTTTCTTT
CASSLGGSTEAFF
>.|TRBV5-5|TRBJ1-5|.
TGTGCCAGCAGCCAAAGGGGACTCGGAGATCAGCCCCAGCATTTT
CASSQRGLGDQPQHF
>.|TRBV27|TRBJ1-5|.
TGTGCCAGCAGTTTGCGGCCTATGAATCAGCCCCAGCATTTT
CASSLRPMNQPQHF
>once|TRBV6-5|TRBJ2-1|TRBD2
TGTGCCAGCAGTTTACTAGCGAGTACCTACAATGAGCAGTTCTTC
CASSLLASTYNEQFF
>.|TRBV3-1/TRBV3-2|TRBJ1-6|.
TGTGCCAGCAGCCAAGAACGTAGGGGAGGTAATTCACCCCTCCACTTT
CASSQERRGGNSPLHF
>.|TRBV19|TRBJ2-7|.
TGTGCCAGTAGTATAGATGACAGCCCCTACGAGCAGTACTTC
CASSIDDSPYEQYF
>.|TRBV2|TRBJ1-5|.
TGTGCCTGGGACTCAGATAGCAATCAGCCCCAGCATTTT
CAWDSDSNQPQHF
>few|TRBV9|TRBJ1-6|TRBD1
TGTGCCAGCAGCGAGGTTGGGGGGACAGGGGCTAATTCACCCCTCCACTTT
CASSEVGGTGANSPLHF
>.|TRBV19|TRBJ1-4|.
TGTGCCAGTAGTGGGTTCAGGGAGGGAGAAAAACTGTTTTTT
CASSGFREGEKLFF
>.|TRBV12-5|TRBJ2-3|.
TGTGCTAGTGGCCCCTCGAGCACAGATACGCAGTATTTT
CASGPSSTDTQYF
>.|TRBV15|TRBJ1-6|.
TGTGCCACCAGCAGACCCAGGGGCGCGAGGTCACCCCTCCACTTT
CATSRPRGARSPLHF
>.|TRBV4-1|TRBJ2-3|.
TGCGCCAGCGCCCGGGTCGGGCAGTATTTT
CASARVGQYF
>few|TRBV5-4|TRBJ2-1|.
TGTGCCAGCAGCCTTGGATCCGGAGCCGGGACCTACAATGAGCAGTTCTTC
CASSLGSGAGTYNEQFF
>.|TRBV3-1/TRBV3-2|TRBJ2-1|.
TGTGCCAGCAGCCAGTGGACTGACAATGAGCAGTTCTTC
CASSQWTDNEQFF
>.|TRBV6-5|TRBJ1-4|TRBD1
TGTGCCAGCAGTTACTCGATAGGACAGGGCAATGAAAAACTGTTTTTT
CASSYSIGQGNEKLFF
>.|TRBV2|TRBJ2-1|.
TGTGCTAGCAAGCCCGCTAGCGTCAATGAGCAGTTCTTC
CASKPASVNEQFF
>.|TRBV6-1|TRBJ2-7|.
TGTGCCAGCAGTGAAACTCAGGGCCTATACGAGCAGTACTTC
CASSETQGLYEQYF
>few|TRBV28|TRBJ2-7|TRBD1
TGTGCCAGCAGTTTACCCGGGACAGGGAACTACGAGCAGTACTTC
CASSLPGTGNYEQYF
>.|TRBV2|TRBJ1-1|.
TGTGCCAGCAGTTACCAGGGCGACAACACTGAAGCTTTCTTT
CASSYQGDNTEAFF
>.|TRBV10-3|TRBJ1-1|.
TGTGCCATCAGTGAGTCGGCAGGGCCGCCTATGAACACTGAAGCTTTCTTT
CAISESAGPPMNTEAFF
>.|TRBV7-3|TRBJ2-1|.
TGTGCCAGCAGCCCCCTCCCGGGACACCCCCCGGGAGAGCAGTTCTTC
CASSPLPGHPPGEQFF
>once|TRBV29-1|TRBJ2-7|TRBD1
TGCAGCGTTCACGACAGGGGGTACGAGCAGTACTTC
CSVHDRGYEQYF
>.|TRBV3-1/TRBV3-2|TRBJ2-5|.
TGTGCCAGCAGCCAAGAAGGAGGCGGGGGCCTAAAAGGGACCCAGTACTTC
CASSQEGGGGLKGTQYF
>.|TRBV2|TRBJ1-5|TRBD1
TGTGCCAGCAGTGTCCGGGACAGGTCCAATCAGCCCCAGCATTTT
CASSVRDRSNQPQHF
>.|TRBV5-1|TRBJ2-2|.
TGCGCCAGCAGCTTGGCGGGGGTGAACACCGGGGAGCTGTTTTTT
CASSLAGVNTGELFF
>.|TRBV6-1|TRBJ2-5|TRBD1
TGTGCCAGCAGTGACGGGGACAGGGGCAATGAAGAGACCCAGTACTTC
CASSDGDRGNEETQYF